This T cell receptor (beta chain) was documented in a study of shared clonotypes between healthy human individuals. General study findings and limits: Donors were few, which limited the genetic and exposure-history diversity represented.

Unsorted PBMC DNA underwent sequencing on ten immunoSEQ deep assay plates. Original analysis: As immunoSEQ supplied junction-only sequences (without quality scores), filtering differed. Sequenced by immunoSEQ multiplex PCR; TCRdb stores in-frame clones only, minus some. The V and J calls and the clone size are those of that table, but D and trimming were determined from the DNA. The table has 400,000 to 500,000 clones, approximately 79% seen once. This CDR3 contains 15 residues. CDR1 and CDR2 (germline): MGHDK, SYGVNS. The V and J ends lost 4 bases and 4 bases respectively, with 16 bases between them. With regard to this clone: The antigen is not known.

Sequenced: PBMCs. V and J are TRBV25-1 and TRBJ2-5, with D possibly being TRBD2 (5 bases). This sequence was found in a woman aged 40-49 years in good health. Some clones in this sample may be carry-over from other donors' samples. The CDR3 sequence is CASSVIRGLGETQYF. In nucleotides, the CDR3 is TGTGCCAGCAGTGTCATCCGGGGTTTGGGAGAGACCCAGTACTTC.